The clone carrying this TCR beta chain was seen ten or more times. Its antigen is unidentified. V lost 1 base and J lost 9, with 10 bases in between. CDR1 is SGHVS, CDR2 FQNEAQ, per germline. The CDR3 is made up of 12 amino acids. These data come from a study of Graves' ophthalmopathy and Graves' hyperthyroidism. Study-level findings and limits: Sensitivity of roughly 71% and specificity of 72% to 80% were achieved by the model that predicted ophthalmopathy progression.

RNA transcripts provided the template for amplifying TCR beta CDR3 regions. First-round RT-PCR relied on HTBI primers, and a second-round multiplex PCR came next. One entry per CDR3 protein results from TCRdb running MiXCR on the multiplex PCR reads. Of about 210,000 distinct CDR3 sequences listed, around 28% are singletons. The source of this sequence is a man aged 50-59 years with Graves' ophthalmopathy. The source material was peripheral blood. This chain connects TRBV7-8 to TRBJ2-7; the D is unclear. The CDR3 nucleotides read TGTGCCAGCAGCTTAGGCCAACCCGGGCAGTACTTC. As protein: CASSLGQPGQYF.